Listed here are 7 T cell receptor beta chains from one sample, sequenced in a study of cytomegalovirus exposure and HLA in healthy donors. The PCR used 60 Vbeta and 13 Jbeta primers. Profiling relied on immunoSEQ multiplex PCR, and the TCRdb table lists in-frame clones only, not all of them. The data show 150,000 or so clones, with about 85% seen just once and 1.9% held by the top ten. Sequencing used PBMCs. All receptors derive from a man younger than 35 in good health and CMV-seronegative.

V is TRBV5-6 and J is TRBJ2-5, with 7 positions matching TRBD1. The germline V gene has CDR1 SGHDT and CDR2 YYEEEE. The V gene end was trimmed by 7 bases and the J gene end by 2 bases; junction bases not matched to a gene: 2. The CDR3 totals 12 residues. CDR3 nucleotide sequence: TGTGCCAGCGGGACAGCACAAGAGACCCAGTACTTC. Translating it yields CASGTAQETQYF.

This chain uses TRBV28 with TRBJ2-1, with 11 bases matching TRBD2. V shed 6 bases and J 10 bases; nucleotides not matched to a gene: 14. In germline, CDR1 is MDHEN, CDR2 SYDVKM. CDR3 length: 16 residues. The DNA of the CDR3 is TGTGCCAGCAGCCCCTCCCTACTAGCGGGAGCAGGAGAGCAGTTCTTC. It specifies CASSPSLLAGAGEQFF.

V and J are TRBV9 and TRBJ1-3; 8 bases fit TRBD1. CDR3 length equals 14 residues. Germline CDR1 reads SGDLS; CDR2 reads YYNGEE. Trimming took 3 bases from V and 4 from J; bases not matched to a gene: 3. The CDR3 coding sequence is TGTGCCAGCAGCGAAGGACAGGGAGGAAACACCATATATTTT. Translation: CASSEGQGGNTIYF.

Only a few counts were recorded for this clone. The chain carries TRBV5-8 and TRBJ1-1; unclear D gene. Per germline, CDR1 SGHTS and CDR2 YDEGEE. CDR3 length: 14 residues. Trimming took off 2 bases at V and 4 bases at J, with 12 bases between the two ends. In nucleotides, the CDR3 is TGTGCCAGCAGCTTCAGGTCAGGAGGCACTGAAGCTTTCTTT. This translates into CASSFRSGGTEAFF.

This clone was counted once. The chain uses TRBV2 and TRBJ1-5; D is unclear. V lost 4 bases and J 6 bases, leaving 10 bases between the germline ends. Germline loops: CDR1 SNHLY, CDR2 FYNNEI. This CDR3 is built from 13 residues. This CDR3 is CASSGGFRQPQHF. The CDR3 DNA is TGTGCCAGCAGTGGAGGCTTTCGTCAGCCCCAGCATTTT.

The DNA for the CDR3 is TGTGCCAGCAGCTTAGTTCAGAAGGAGACCCAGTACTTC. As protein: CASSLVQKETQYF. The rearrangement uses TRBV13 and TRBJ2-5; D ambiguous. The CDR3 totals 13 residues. Trimming took off 1 base at V and 5 bases at J, with 8 bases between the two ends. Germline CDR1 is PRHDT and CDR2 is FYEKMQ (reference sequence).

This clone was counted a single time. The chain carries TRBV9 and TRBJ2-1, with 11 bases matching TRBD2. CDR3 length: 15 residues. Germline assignment: CDR1 SGDLS and CDR2 YYNGEE. Losses at the gene ends were 4 bases for V and 8 bases for J; bases not matched to a gene: 8. DNA of the CDR3: TGTGCCAGCAGCCAATCTAGCGGGGGGATCGATGAGCAGTTCTTC. Protein: CASSQSSGGIDEQFF.